This TCR beta chain appears in the sequencing data of a study of blood T cell repertoires in COVID-19. Turning to the study itself: Whether acute or convalescent, the COVID-19 samples came from the United States, Italy and Spain.

Sequenced by immunoSEQ multiplex PCR; TCRdb stores in-frame clones only, minus some. The table has 50,000 to 60,000 clones, around nine tenths seen once. The sequenced sample consisted of peripheral blood. The sequence was collected from a man at least 80 years old with active or convalescent COVID-19.

As DNA, the CDR3 is TGCGCCAGCAGGAGTACCTACAATGAGCAGTTCTTC. Encoded protein: CASRSTYNEQFF. J is TRBJ2-1 and V is TRBV10-1, with no clear D. CDR1 is WNHNN and CDR2 is SYGVQD in the germline V gene (reference sequence). The CDR3 has 12 residues. Trimming removed 6 bases at V and 2 bases at J, with 5 bases between.